The sample holds a few counts of the clone carrying this T cell receptor beta chain. Its target is not known. The data stem from a study of blood T cells in healthy people across ages. Study-wide findings and caveats: Higher diversity, along with more naive CD4+ cells, distinguished long-lived donors from aged donors.

Then a second PCR, running about 6 to 12 cycles, was carried out with a sample-barcoded 5' primer and a J-beta primer mix. Each cDNA molecule was tagged by a template-switch adaptor with 12 random nucleotides. TCRdb passed the 5' RACE reads through MiXCR, listing each CDR3 protein once. Of 790,000 or so distinct CDR3 sequences listed, about 47% are singletons. Trimming cost V 2 bases and J 7 bases; bases outside gene matches: 4. CDR1 and CDR2 (germline): LGHDT, YNNKEL (reference sequence). The CDR3 contains 14 residues. Healthy Caucasians from Russia aged about 6 to 95 served as donors. Isolating PBMCs gave at least 6 million of these cells per sample.

This chain joins TRBV3-1 and TRBJ2-4, with 8 bases lining up with TRBD2. The sample was blood. This clonotype was obtained from a man older than 75 in good health. CDR3 loop: CASSQRTSMNIQYF. DNA for the CDR3: TGTGCCAGCAGCCAACGGACTAGCATGAACATTCAGTACTTC. The whole variable domain, filled in from reference TRBV3-1 and TRBJ2-4, reads DTAVSQTPKYLVTQMGNDKSIKCEQNLGHDTMYWYKQDSKKFLKIMFSYNNKELIINETVPNRFSPKSPDKAHLNLHINSLELGDSAVYFCASSQRTSMNIQYFGAGTRLSVL.